Listed below are T cell receptor beta chains from one sample, sequenced in a study of blood T cell repertoires in COVID-19. The table came from immunoSEQ multiplex PCR; TCRdb's copy has only in-frame clones and leaves some out. The repertoire includes approximately 210,000 clones, approximately 90% of them detected once, and 11% sits in the top ten. The sample was peripheral blood. The receptors originated from a man aged 50 to 60 with COVID-19, enrolled during active disease. Both conserved end residues are part of each CDR3. D genes are given only for firm matches. Part of the rows lack a size; the others show once, few, many or a class for expanded clones.

V	D	J	size	CDR3	DNA
TRBV27	TRBD1	TRBJ2-7	-	CASSQRKGQTYEQYF	TGTGCCAGCAGCCAAAGAAAGGGACAGACCTACGAGCAGTACTTC
TRBV30	TRBD1	TRBJ2-7	-	CAWSVHRGSYEQYF	TGTGCCTGGAGTGTACACAGGGGCTCCTACGAGCAGTACTTC
TRBV10-1	-	TRBJ2-4	-	CASDSLSPNVNIQYF	TGCGCCAGCGACTCTCTTAGTCCTAACGTAAACATTCAGTACTTC
TRBV2	TRBD2	TRBJ2-7	-	CASSERLAAWEQYF	TGTGCCAGCAGTGAAAGACTAGCGGCCTGGGAGCAGTACTTC
TRBV6-6	TRBD1	TRBJ2-1	once	CASSTPLGQGVNEQFF	TGTGCCAGCAGCACTCCCCTGGGACAGGGGGTGAATGAGCAGTTCTTC
TRBV24-1	TRBD1	TRBJ1-2	-	CATSDRQGFNYGYTF	TGTGCCACCAGTGATCGACAGGGATTTAACTATGGCTACACCTTC
TRBV5-1	TRBD1	TRBJ1-1	-	CASSPGQQNTEAFF	TGCGCCAGCAGCCCGGGACAGCAGAACACTGAAGCTTTCTTT
TRBV28	TRBD1	TRBJ1-6	-	CASSLGTGLWRALHF	TGTGCCAGCAGTTTAGGGACAGGGCTTTGGAGGGCCCTCCACTTT
TRBV11-3	TRBD2	TRBJ2-1	-	CASSLEGTRSYNEQFF	TGTGCCAGCAGCTTAGAGGGGACTAGGAGCTACAATGAGCAGTTCTTC
TRBV6-1	-	TRBJ2-5	-	CASSEARTVLYQETQYF	TGTGCCAGCAGTGAAGCTCGGACAGTCCTCTACCAAGAGACCCAGTACTTC
TRBV2	TRBD2	TRBJ2-1	once	CASSALAGVGEQFF	TGTGCCAGCAGTGCGCTAGCGGGAGTGGGTGAGCAGTTCTTC
TRBV28	-	TRBJ1-1	few	CASTGLTEAFF	TGTGCCAGCACAGGGCTAACTGAAGCTTTCTTT
TRBV6-6	-	TRBJ2-1	-	CASSYGSSEDQFF	TGTGCCAGCAGTTACGGGTCTAGCGAGGATCAGTTCTTC
TRBV10-3	TRBD1	TRBJ1-1	few	CAIGSNRDSTEAFF	TGTGCCATCGGAAGTAACAGGGACAGCACTGAAGCTTTCTTT
TRBV9	TRBD2	TRBJ2-3	once	CASSEGTSGTDTQYF	TGTGCCAGCAGCGAGGGGACTAGCGGCACAGATACGCAGTATTTT
TRBV21-1	-	TRBJ2-1	-	CASSKGLAGAYNEQFF	TGTGCCAGCAGCAAAGGACTAGCGGGGGCTTACAATGAGCAGTTCTTC
TRBV6-5	-	TRBJ2-5	-	CASSQGSPETQYF	TGTGCCAGCAGCCAGGGGAGCCCGGAGACCCAGTACTTC
TRBV5-4	TRBD2	TRBJ2-1	-	CASSPPGLAGASYNEQFF	TGTGCCAGCAGCCCCCCCGGGCTAGCGGGAGCAAGTTACAATGAGCAGTTCTTC
TRBV7-8	TRBD1	TRBJ2-5	-	CASSSGGIRQETQYF	TGTGCCAGCAGCTCAGGGGGTATTAGGCAAGAGACCCAGTACTTC
TRBV27	TRBD1	TRBJ2-1	-	CASSPTGWPYNEQFF	TGTGCCAGCAGTCCGACAGGGTGGCCATACAATGAGCAGTTCTTC
TRBV28	TRBD1	TRBJ1-1	-	CASSLLGTGGTEAFF	TGTGCCAGCAGTTTATTAGGGACAGGGGGAACTGAAGCTTTCTTT
TRBV10-2	-	TRBJ2-3	-	CASRSVSGQTDTQYF	TGCGCCAGCCGATCGGTCAGCGGACAGACAGATACGCAGTATTTT
TRBV11-2	-	TRBJ1-6	-	CASSLDGLQDSPLHF	TGTGCCAGCAGCTTAGATGGTCTACAGGATTCACCCCTCCACTTT
TRBV11-3	-	TRBJ1-5	-	CASSLDPTITKHSNQPQHF	TGTGCCAGCAGCTTAGATCCCACCATCACCAAACATAGCAATCAGCCCCAGCATTTT
TRBV28	TRBD1	TRBJ1-1	-	CASSPTGEANTEAFF	TGTGCCAGCAGTCCTACAGGGGAGGCGAACACTGAAGCTTTCTTT
TRBV2	TRBD2	TRBJ2-7	-	CASSEIGGGSYEQYF	TGTGCCAGCAGCGAAATTGGGGGAGGGTCATACGAGCAGTACTTC
TRBV5-1	TRBD1	TRBJ2-1	-	CASRIDRDEQFF	TGCGCCAGCAGAATCGACAGGGATGAGCAGTTCTTC
TRBV5-4	TRBD2	TRBJ2-1	-	CASSKRTSGYHNEQFF	TGTGCCAGCAGTAAGAGGACTAGCGGGTACCACAATGAGCAGTTCTTC
TRBV4-3	-	TRBJ2-3	-	CASSQEIGGVPQYF	TGCGCCAGCAGCCAAGAAATAGGGGGGGTTCCGCAGTATTTT
TRBV9	TRBD1	TRBJ2-3	-	CASSVDRDRVTDTQYF	TGTGCCAGCAGCGTAGATAGGGACAGGGTTACAGATACGCAGTATTTT
TRBV3-1/TRBV3-2	TRBD2	TRBJ2-7	-	CASSRTSGVLYEQYF	TGTGCCAGCAGCCGGACTAGCGGGGTTCTCTACGAGCAGTACTTC
TRBV20-1	-	TRBJ2-7	-	CSASFITYEQYF	TGCAGTGCTAGTTTTATTACCTACGAGCAGTACTTC
TRBV6-6	-	TRBJ1-4	-	CASSEPVGSEKLFF	TGTGCCAGCAGTGAGCCAGTCGGGAGTGAAAAACTGTTTTTT
TRBV18	TRBD1	TRBJ1-2	-	CASSEGQANYGYTF	TGTGCCAGCTCAGAGGGACAGGCAAACTATGGCTACACCTTC
TRBV4-2	TRBD1	TRBJ1-4	-	CASSPRGQGATNEKLFF	TGTGCCAGCAGCCCCCGAGGACAGGGGGCAACTAATGAAAAACTGTTTTTT
TRBV18	TRBD1	TRBJ1-3	-	CASSPLTGGPSGNTIYF	TGTGCCAGCTCACCCCTAACAGGGGGGCCCTCTGGAAACACCATATATTTT
TRBV6-5	TRBD1	TRBJ2-7	-	CASSSTGESSYEQYF	TGTGCCAGCAGTTCGACAGGGGAAAGCTCCTACGAGCAGTACTTC
TRBV19	-	TRBJ1-3	-	CASTTTLGKNTIYF	TGTGCCAGTACCACAACCCTCGGGAAGAACACCATATATTTT
TRBV12-3/TRBV12-4	TRBD1	TRBJ1-1	-	CASSENDRGFAFF	TGTGCCAGCAGCGAAAACGACAGGGGGTTCGCTTTCTTT
TRBV11-1	TRBD1	TRBJ2-1	-	CASSLIIGGHNEQFF	TGTGCCAGCAGCTTAATAATAGGGGGCCACAATGAGCAGTTCTTC
TRBV6-5	TRBD1	TRBJ1-4	-	CASSFQGVNEKLFF	TGTGCCAGCAGTTTCCAGGGGGTTAATGAAAAACTGTTTTTT
TRBV20-1	-	TRBJ2-1	-	CSAERNNEQFF	TGCAGTGCTGAGCGGAACAATGAGCAGTTCTTC
TRBV5-1	TRBD1	TRBJ2-1	-	CASSTDRGNEQFF	TGCGCCAGCAGCACGGACAGGGGGAATGAGCAGTTCTTC
TRBV27	-	TRBJ2-7	-	CASSSPRDTYYEQYF	TGTGCCAGCAGTTCCCCCCGGGACACATACTACGAGCAGTACTTC
TRBV19	-	TRBJ1-3	-	CASNSLSSGNTIYF	TGTGCCAGTAATTCCCTGAGCTCTGGAAACACCATATATTTT
TRBV7-6	TRBD1	TRBJ2-1	-	CASSLGQGKGNEQFF	TGTGCCAGCAGCTTAGGACAGGGGAAAGGGAATGAGCAGTTCTTC
TRBV29-1	-	TRBJ1-1	-	CSATQGLGTEAFF	TGCAGCGCAACACAGGGCCTGGGCACTGAAGCTTTCTTT
TRBV12-2	-	TRBJ1-5	-	CASRLGRGQPQHF	TGTGCAAGTCGCTTAGGTAGGGGCCAGCCCCAGCATTTT
TRBV5-1	-	TRBJ1-1	-	CASTLNQGGTEAFF	TGCGCCAGCACCTTAAACCAGGGAGGCACTGAAGCTTTCTTT
TRBV5-1	TRBD1	TRBJ1-6	-	CASSQRDSDNSPLHF	TGCGCCAGCAGCCAACGGGACAGTGATAATTCACCCCTCCACTTT